A single TCR beta chain is shown here with its context. Its target is not known. The CDR3 extends over 17 amino acids. The J segment lost 4 bases and the V segment lost 1 base, leaving 10 bases of the junction unmatched. Germline V gene lookup returns CDR1 SGHTA and CDR2 FQGNSA. Produced via immunoSEQ multiplex PCR; TCRdb's table is partial and in-frame only. The sample holds 30,000 or so clones, roughly four fifths seen once. CD4+ or CD8+ T cells were sorted as naive CD45RA+ or memory CD45RO+. This specimen belongs to a study of regulatory dendritic cells for organ transplantation. Findings and caveats of the study: Memory T cells were less diverse than naive, with memory CD8+ most oligoclonal.

This TCR was recovered from a human donor in good health. Sequencing was done on a sample of naive CD4+ T cells from blood. Subset denoted: CD45RA+ naive T cells. The chain is built from TRBV7-2 and TRBJ2-3; 8 bases map to TRBD2. CDR3 amino acids: CASSLGTIPGGADTQYF. CDR3 nucleotide sequence: TGTGCCAGCAGCTTAGGTACTATCCCCGGGGGGGCAGATACGCAGTATTTT.